Listed below are T cell receptor beta chains from one sample, sequenced in a study of blood T cell repertoires in COVID-19. Profiled with immunoSEQ multiplex PCR; TCRdb holds only in-frame clones, not every one. The data hold hundreds of thousands of clones, with roughly nine tenths observed a single time. The source material was PBMCs or T cells enriched from blood (not recorded which). These receptors all stem from a woman aged 50 to 60 who had recovered from COVID-19. Each CDR3 is given with its conserved first and last residue. Each record gives: D gene, V gene, J gene, clone size, CDR3 protein, CDR3 DNA. A D gene is named only where the DNA matches it firmly. Clone size is not always given. Where it is, it says once, few, many or a class for expanded clones.

D gene: .
V gene: TRBV2
J gene: TRBJ1-2
clone size: .
CDR3 protein: CASSEALATSNYGYTF
CDR3 DNA: TGTGCCAGCAGTGAAGCGCTTGCGACAAGTAACTATGGCTACACCTTC

D gene: TRBD2
V gene: TRBV19
J gene: TRBJ2-1
clone size: .
CDR3 protein: CASSNLAVSSYNEQFF
CDR3 DNA: TGTGCCAGTAGTAACCTAGCGGTGAGCTCCTACAATGAGCAGTTCTTC

D gene: .
V gene: TRBV27
J gene: TRBJ1-6
clone size: .
CDR3 protein: CASSFLFPGDYNSPLHF
CDR3 DNA: TGTGCCAGCAGTTTCCTATTTCCAGGGGACTATAATTCACCCCTCCACTTT

D gene: TRBD2
V gene: TRBV5-6
J gene: TRBJ2-1
clone size: once
CDR3 protein: CASSLVPAGAYNEQFF
CDR3 DNA: TGTGCCAGCAGCTTGGTTCCAGCGGGGGCCTACAATGAGCAGTTCTTC

D gene: TRBD2
V gene: TRBV5-1
J gene: TRBJ2-5
clone size: .
CDR3 protein: CASSPGLAGETQYF
CDR3 DNA: TGCGCCAGCAGCCCGGGACTAGCCGGAGAGACCCAGTACTTC

D gene: TRBD1
V gene: TRBV2
J gene: TRBJ1-6
clone size: .
CDR3 protein: CASSVTGTGGRSPLHF
CDR3 DNA: TGTGCCAGCAGTGTAACCGGGACAGGGGGCCGATCACCCCTCCACTTT

D gene: .
V gene: TRBV7-2
J gene: TRBJ1-1
clone size: .
CDR3 protein: CASSLEVTGLEAFF
CDR3 DNA: TGTGCCAGCAGCTTAGAGGTGACAGGACTTGAAGCTTTCTTT

D gene: TRBD1
V gene: TRBV10-3
J gene: TRBJ1-6
clone size: .
CDR3 protein: CASRQGEIIVSPLHF
CDR3 DNA: TGTGCCTCCCGACAGGGTGAAATCATTGTTTCACCCCTCCACTTT

D gene: .
V gene: TRBV23-1
J gene: TRBJ1-2
clone size: once
CDR3 protein: CASSQSNGSNYGYTF
CDR3 DNA: TGCGCCAGCAGTCAATCGAACGGTTCCAACTATGGCTACACCTTC

D gene: TRBD1
V gene: TRBV28
J gene: TRBJ2-3
clone size: .
CDR3 protein: CASSLYGAGQGVTDTQYF
CDR3 DNA: TGTGCCAGCAGTTTATACGGCGCGGGACAGGGGGTCACAGATACGCAGTATTTT

D gene: TRBD2
V gene: TRBV11-2
J gene: TRBJ2-1
clone size: .
CDR3 protein: CASSPNAVAGAIEQFF
CDR3 DNA: TGTGCCAGCAGCCCCAATGCAGTGGCGGGAGCCATTGAGCAGTTCTTC

D gene: TRBD2
V gene: TRBV18
J gene: TRBJ2-7
clone size: .
CDR3 protein: CASSQASGSYEQYF
CDR3 DNA: TGTGCCAGCTCACAGGCTAGCGGGAGTTACGAGCAGTACTTC

D gene: .
V gene: TRBV20-1
J gene: TRBJ1-4
clone size: few
CDR3 protein: CSASAGSSEKLFF
CDR3 DNA: TGCAGTGCTAGTGCTGGGAGTAGCGAAAAACTGTTTTTT

D gene: TRBD2
V gene: TRBV15
J gene: TRBJ2-2
clone size: .
CDR3 protein: CATSRRTSGRVNTGELFF
CDR3 DNA: TGTGCCACCAGCAGAAGGACTAGCGGGAGGGTGAACACCGGGGAGCTGTTTTTT

D gene: TRBD1
V gene: TRBV5-1
J gene: TRBJ1-6
clone size: .
CDR3 protein: CASSLGTGSPPLHF
CDR3 DNA: TGCGCCAGCAGCTTGGGGACAGGGAGTCCACCCCTCCACTTT

D gene: TRBD1
V gene: TRBV9
J gene: TRBJ1-1
clone size: .
CDR3 protein: CASSGQQGADTEAFF
CDR3 DNA: TGTGCCAGCAGCGGCCAACAGGGGGCGGACACTGAAGCTTTCTTT

D gene: TRBD1
V gene: TRBV28
J gene: TRBJ2-3
clone size: .
CDR3 protein: CASSLSGTGGAGGADTQYF
CDR3 DNA: TGTGCCAGCAGTTTATCCGGGACAGGGGGCGCCGGGGGTGCAGATACGCAGTATTTT

D gene: .
V gene: TRBV12-3/TRBV12-4
J gene: TRBJ1-2
clone size: .
CDR3 protein: CASTHRVGGYTF
CDR3 DNA: TGTGCCAGCACCCACAGGGTCGGTGGCTACACCTTC

D gene: .
V gene: TRBV21-1
J gene: TRBJ2-7
clone size: .
CDR3 protein: CARYKGAGEAYEQYF
CDR3 DNA: TGTGCCCGCTATAAAGGAGCGGGAGAAGCCTACGAGCAGTACTTC

D gene: .
V gene: TRBV19
J gene: TRBJ2-3
clone size: few
CDR3 protein: CASASADTQYF
CDR3 DNA: TGTGCCAGCGCATCAGCAGATACGCAGTATTTT

D gene: .
V gene: TRBV3-1/TRBV3-2
J gene: TRBJ2-7
clone size: .
CDR3 protein: CASSQPTGTSSYEQYF
CDR3 DNA: TGTGCCAGCAGCCAACCCACAGGGACGAGCTCCTACGAGCAGTACTTC

D gene: TRBD1
V gene: TRBV4-2
J gene: TRBJ1-1
clone size: .
CDR3 protein: CASSQDGGTGGSFF
CDR3 DNA: TGTGCCAGCAGCCAAGATGGGGGGACAGGCGGGTCTTTCTTT

D gene: .
V gene: TRBV2
J gene: TRBJ2-5
clone size: once
CDR3 protein: CASSQGRGETQYF
CDR3 DNA: TGTGCCAGCAGTCAGGGGCGCGGAGAGACCCAGTACTTC

D gene: TRBD1
V gene: TRBV28
J gene: TRBJ1-5
clone size: once
CDR3 protein: CASSYHRGNSNQPQHF
CDR3 DNA: TGTGCCAGCAGTTACCACAGGGGAAATAGCAATCAGCCCCAGCATTTT

D gene: .
V gene: TRBV6-2/TRBV6-3
J gene: TRBJ1-2
clone size: .
CDR3 protein: CASSYPPLNRKSNYGYTF
CDR3 DNA: TGTGCCAGCAGTTACCCTCCGCTCAACAGGAAATCTAACTATGGCTACACCTTC

D gene: TRBD2
V gene: TRBV27
J gene: TRBJ2-2
clone size: .
CDR3 protein: CASSSPRGGRELFF
CDR3 DNA: TGTGCCAGCAGCTCCCCTCGGGGGGGCCGGGAGCTGTTTTTT

D gene: .
V gene: TRBV21-1
J gene: TRBJ2-1
clone size: .
CDR3 protein: CASSKQGDFGGRDNEQFF
CDR3 DNA: TGTGCCAGCAGCAAACAGGGGGACTTTGGCGGGAGGGACAATGAGCAGTTCTTC

D gene: .
V gene: TRBV5-4
J gene: TRBJ2-5
clone size: .
CDR3 protein: CASSRWEVPETQYF
CDR3 DNA: TGTGCCAGCAGCCGATGGGAGGTCCCAGAGACCCAGTACTTC

D gene: .
V gene: TRBV15
J gene: TRBJ1-1
clone size: .
CDR3 protein: CATSEAGGQNTEAFF
CDR3 DNA: TGTGCCACCAGCGAAGCGGGGGGGCAAAACACTGAAGCTTTCTTT

D gene: TRBD2
V gene: TRBV29-1
J gene: TRBJ2-1
clone size: .
CDR3 protein: CSVSWTSGYNEQFF
CDR3 DNA: TGCAGCGTATCCTGGACTAGCGGTTACAATGAGCAGTTCTTC

D gene: TRBD2
V gene: TRBV18
J gene: TRBJ2-7
clone size: .
CDR3 protein: CASSPTSTSDYEQYF
CDR3 DNA: TGTGCCAGCTCACCAACGTCGACTAGCGACTACGAGCAGTACTTC

D gene: .
V gene: TRBV5-6
J gene: TRBJ1-2
clone size: few
CDR3 protein: CASSWSDSNANYGYTF
CDR3 DNA: TGTGCCAGCAGCTGGAGTGACAGTAATGCTAACTATGGCTACACCTTC

D gene: .
V gene: TRBV28
J gene: TRBJ2-1
clone size: .
CDR3 protein: CASSLARGQFF
CDR3 DNA: TGTGCCAGCAGTTTGGCGCGGGGGCAGTTCTTC

D gene: .
V gene: TRBV30
J gene: TRBJ1-2
clone size: many
CDR3 protein: CAWSAVKRTANYGYTF
CDR3 DNA: TGTGCCTGGAGCGCAGTAAAAAGAACAGCTAACTATGGCTACACCTTC

D gene: TRBD2
V gene: TRBV5-4
J gene: TRBJ2-7
clone size: .
CDR3 protein: CASSLSSGTSYEQYF
CDR3 DNA: TGTGCCAGCAGCTTGAGTAGCGGGACCTCCTACGAGCAGTACTTC

D gene: TRBD1
V gene: TRBV19
J gene: TRBJ1-5
clone size: .
CDR3 protein: CASRTRQGSNQPQHF
CDR3 DNA: TGTGCCAGTAGGACTCGACAGGGGTCAAATCAGCCCCAGCATTTT

D gene: .
V gene: TRBV28
J gene: TRBJ1-5
clone size: .
CDR3 protein: CASSPRSFGNQPQHF
CDR3 DNA: TGTGCCAGCAGCCCGAGGAGTTTCGGCAATCAGCCCCAGCATTTT

D gene: .
V gene: TRBV11-2
J gene: TRBJ1-1
clone size: .
CDR3 protein: CASRKNRIQLEAFF
CDR3 DNA: TGTGCCAGCAGGAAAAACAGGATACAATTGGAAGCTTTCTTT

D gene: TRBD2
V gene: TRBV27
J gene: TRBJ2-1
clone size: .
CDR3 protein: CASSPVLAGTNEQFF
CDR3 DNA: TGTGCCAGCAGTCCGGTTTTAGCGGGAACCAATGAGCAGTTCTTC

D gene: TRBD1
V gene: TRBV6-2/TRBV6-3
J gene: TRBJ2-7
clone size: once
CDR3 protein: CASSYSTGGFEQYF
CDR3 DNA: TGTGCCAGCAGTTACTCGACAGGGGGTTTCGAGCAGTACTTC

D gene: .
V gene: TRBV5-6
J gene: TRBJ1-5
clone size: few
CDR3 protein: CASSSEDYSNQPQHF
CDR3 DNA: TGTGCCAGCAGCTCAGAAGACTATAGCAATCAGCCCCAGCATTTT

D gene: .
V gene: TRBV19
J gene: TRBJ2-4
clone size: .
CDR3 protein: CASSRPTGREVENIQYF
CDR3 DNA: TGTGCCAGTAGTAGGCCGACAGGGCGGGAGGTGGAAAACATTCAGTACTTC

D gene: .
V gene: TRBV7-3
J gene: TRBJ1-1
clone size: once
CDR3 protein: CASSLSGRGTEAFF
CDR3 DNA: TGTGCCAGCAGCTTAAGTGGCCGGGGGACTGAAGCTTTCTTT

D gene: .
V gene: TRBV30
J gene: TRBJ1-1
clone size: .
CDR3 protein: CAWSTVNTEAFF
CDR3 DNA: TGTGCCTGGAGTACGGTGAACACTGAAGCTTTCTTT

D gene: TRBD1
V gene: TRBV5-1
J gene: TRBJ2-2
clone size: once
CDR3 protein: CASSLTGVTGELFF
CDR3 DNA: TGCGCCAGCAGCTTAACAGGGGTCACCGGGGAGCTGTTTTTT

D gene: .
V gene: TRBV30
J gene: TRBJ1-4
clone size: .
CDR3 protein: CAWSRTDATNEKLFF
CDR3 DNA: TGTGCCTGGAGTCGGACAGATGCAACTAATGAAAAACTGTTTTTT